This T cell receptor beta chain originates from a study of T cells expressing NK-cell markers. General observations from the study: NKG2C+ dominant clonotype frequencies in six donors were about 1.0-8% of CD8+ T cells. Researchers report these clonotypes also headed the CD3+CD56-NKG2C+ fraction in several donors.

As concerns this clonotype: The antigen remains undetermined.

The CDR3 contains 12 residues. Per the germline V gene, CDR1 is SGHAT and CDR2 is FQNNGV. From its re-call of the 5' RACE reads, TCRdb lists each CDR3 protein once, without DNA. The listing contains around 260,000 distinct CDR3 sequences. Input material: blood T cells: a sorted CD56 or NKG2C T cell subset, CD4+ or CD8+ T cells, or bulk PBMC T cells (not recorded which). The rearrangement uses TRBV11-2 and TRBJ1-5; TCRdb proposes TRBD1, but this gene call is untestable without DNA. This sequence was found in a woman aged 18-70 years in good health. CDR3 sequence: CASSSGVQPQHF.